This TCR beta chain was documented in a study of CD8+ T cells in alopecia areata (dated by TCRdb to the late 2010s). As for the study more broadly: The treated patients, all with moderate-to-severe alopecia areata, were enrolled in an open-label pilot trial of oral tofacitinib given at 5 to 10 mg twice daily. Tofacitinib was given for 6 to 18 months, followed by 6 months of follow-up off drug to assess delayed response and recurrence. In humans, TCRbeta sequencing was performed on scalp tissue and on sorted CD4+ and CD8+ peripheral blood T cells from healthy controls and from patients with patchy or totalis/universalis alopecia areata. The study used high-throughput TCRbeta sequencing to examine T cell clonal expansion in alopecia areata, in both the C3H/HeJ mouse model and human patients. Patients on tofacitinib were biopsied at baseline and after 4 and 24 weeks of treatment, and several of the patients also had a later scalp biopsy. Scalp clonality was compared among normal scalp (n=4), patchy alopecia areata scalp (n=8), and alopecia totalis/universalis scalp (n=8). Amplification of TCRbeta CDR3 regions was done by immunoSEQ multiplex PCR using 35 Vbeta forward primers and 13 Jbeta reverse primers. RNA was obtained with the PAXgene miRNA kit for fixed scalp, the miRNeasy kit for PBMCs, and the RNeasy kit for mouse skin. Results the study describes overall, beyond this receptor: Unlike mouse skin, which is dominated by gammadelta T cells, normal human skin has resident alphabeta T cells that are also sequenced, and this complicates analysis of the scalp TCR repertoire. Compared with normal scalp, lesional scalp had higher clonality and more expanded CD8+ clones, particularly in alopecia totalis/universalis, a pattern that suggests antigenic drive. Shared TCR sequences between patients were less evident than in mice, which may be partly attributable to HLA diversity in the patient population.

The time point label for this specimen denotes: baseline before oral tofacitinib. Lesional scalp punch biopsies and peripheral blood were obtained from alopecia areata patients. PBMCs were isolated by density centrifugation and stained for CD3, CD4 and CD8, and CD4+ and CD8+ T cells were sorted on a FACSAria. The library was prepared using the immunoSEQ multiplex PCR assay. RNA was extracted from all samples and reverse transcribed into cDNA as template for TCR sequencing. First-strand cDNA was synthesized using SuperScript III with a 2:1 mix of oligo-dT and random hexamers. Amplification bias was assessed with a synthetic immune receptor repertoire, and residual bias was removed computationally. Per the authors' processing: Raw reads were preprocessed to remove errors, and CDR3 was defined according to IMGT conventions as the region from the conserved cysteine to phenylalanine. Clonality was calculated as 1 minus Shannon entropy normalized by log2 of the number of productive unique TCRs. Scalp TCRbeta sequences were cross-referenced with sorted blood CD4 and CD8 repertoires so that the CD4 or CD8 identity of scalp clones could be inferred. In TCRdb, the immuneACCESS table is reduced to in-frame sequences with V and J assigned. These tables do not hold every clone; where another copy was compared, an unresolved V gene accounts for under half, and the others remain unexplained. Clone size and the V and J calls come from that table; the DNA yielded D and trimming. This sample gives hundreds of thousands of clones in total; around 67% of them show up just once. The ten largest make up around 1.2% of the sample.

CDR1 and CDR2, looked up from the germline V gene (reference sequence), are GTSNPN and SVGIG. V was cut back by 6 bases and J by 5 bases, leaving a gap of 16 bases between them. The CDR3 covers 13 residues, taking in both the cysteine and the phenylalanine. Here the CDR3 DNA is all that survives: 39 bases in frame from base 1. Worth noting for this clone: Its antigen is currently not known. Per-base qualities were not stored, and no clone one base away is much larger.

The sequence is built from TRBV30 and TRBJ1-1, and possibly TRBD1, on 6 matching bases. The receptor's source is a human donor with alopecia areata. The material sequenced was CD4+ T cells sorted from blood, taken at week 0. The CDR3 sequence is CACIGGRGTEAFF. The base sequence is TGTGCCTGTATTGGGGGGCGCGGGACTGAAGCTTTCTTT. Supplemented by the reference TRBV30 and TRBJ1-1 proteins around the CDR3, the complete variable domain is SQTIHQWPATLVQPVGSPLSLECTVEGTSNPNLYWYRQAAGRGLQLLFYSVGIGQISSEVPQNLSASRPQDRQFILSSKKLLLSDSGFYLCACIGGRGTEAFFGQGTRLTVV.